This TCR beta chain comes out of a study of cytomegalovirus exposure and HLA in healthy donors. About the research overall: Among approximately 390 genotyped donors, roughly 81% fell in the Caucasian-associated ancestry cluster.

Comments on this clone: The antigen is not known.

Overall study results and limits: Earlier analysis yielded a pattern in which most TCR beta V segments were productive about 90% or about 30% of the time. V- and J-gene trimming in TCR beta was tied to a missense DCLRE1C variant by an analysis performed later.

The study ran its PCR with 60 Vbeta and 13 Jbeta primers. TCRdb's copy holds only in-frame clones and misses some; the assay was immunoSEQ multiplex PCR. The table includes about 55,000 clones, roughly 80% detected once. The CDR3 spans 15 residues. V was clipped by 7 bases and J by 1 base, with 16 bases between them. Germline V gives CDR1 MGHDK, CDR2 SYGVNS. This TCR was recovered from a man aged 25-45 years in good health and CMV-seronegative. The sample taken for sequencing was PBMCs. The J gene is TRBJ1-1, the V gene TRBV25-1, with a possible D match to TRBD1 (5 bases). CDR3 in DNA: TGTGCCAGCAACGCCGACTCGGGGGGGAACACTGAAGCTTTCTTT. Translated, it gives CASNADSGGNTEAFF.